The rows below give T cell receptor beta chains drawn from one sample of a study of T cell repertoires in cytomegalovirus infection. MiXCR, run by TCRdb on the reads, gives a single entry per CDR3 protein. Among over 450,000 distinct CDR3 sequences listed, approximately 10% were seen once. The sample was PBMCs. The origin of the receptors is a human donor in good health (CMV status not recorded). Some clones in this sample may be carry-over from other donors' samples. Each CDR3 is given with its conserved first and last residue. Fields, in order: CDR3 DNA, CDR3 protein, J gene, D gene, V gene, clone size. A D gene is named only where the DNA matches it firmly. Size tells how often a clone was seen (once, few, many) or the class of an expanded clone, and some rows leave it out.

TGTGCCAGCAGCCAAGAAACCGGGACAGGGGTCGGAGATGAAAAACTGTTTTTT,CASSQETGTGVGDEKLFF,TRBJ1-4,TRBD1,TRBV14,many
TGTGCCAGCAGCCGGCCCGATTCACCCCTCCACTTT,CASSRPDSPLHF,TRBJ1-6,NA,TRBV27,many
TGTGCCAGCAGTTACTGGACGAGGAGGAGCGGGGGCGAGACCCAGTACTTC,CASSYWTRRSGGETQYF,TRBJ2-5,TRBD2,TRBV6-6,few
TGTGCCAGCAGTGAAGGGGGTGGTGGGTTGGATGAGCAGTTCTTC,CASSEGGGGLDEQFF,TRBJ2-1,NA,TRBV2,NA
TGTGCCAGCAGCTTAGGCCCGGGACAGGGCACAGATACGCAGTATTTT,CASSLGPGQGTDTQYF,TRBJ2-3,TRBD1,TRBV7-6,many
TGCAGCGTTGTTCCGGCCACAGATACGCAGTATTTT,CSVVPATDTQYF,TRBJ2-3,NA,TRBV29-1,NA
TGTGCCAGCAGGCAGGGGGAGGCTCAGCCCCAGCATTTT,CASRQGEAQPQHF,TRBJ1-5,TRBD1,TRBV2,NA
TGCAGTGCTAGAGATTGGGCAGGCCCCAACAATGAGCAGTTCTTC,CSARDWAGPNNEQFF,TRBJ2-1,NA,TRBV20-1,few
TGTGCCAGCAGTGAAGCGCTTCGGGGTGAGCAGTTCTTC,CASSEALRGEQFF,TRBJ2-1,NA,TRBV2,NA
TGTGCCAGCAGTTTCCCCGGACTAGCTGAAAACAATGAGCAGTTCTTC,CASSFPGLAENNEQFF,TRBJ2-1,TRBD2,TRBV28,NA
TGTGCCATCAGTTCGGCGGGGCGGTACGACCAGTACTTC,CAISSAGRYDQYF,TRBJ2-5,NA,TRBV10-3,NA
TGTGCCAGCAGCTTAGACCTGAACACTGAAGCTTTCTTT,CASSLDLNTEAFF,TRBJ1-1,NA,TRBV7-8,many
TGTGCCACCAGCAGAGATACTGTGGTGGGGGGATTCACTGAAAAACTGTTTTTT,CATSRDTVVGGFTEKLFF,TRBJ1-4,NA,TRBV15,NA
NA,CISVPEAWNRGIDNEQFF,TRBJ2-1,NA,TRBV7-5,many
TGTGCCAGCAAGCCCGGGACGGTAGAGGGGGAGACCCAGTACTTC,CASKPGTVEGETQYF,TRBJ2-5,NA,TRBV6-2/TRBV6-3,many
TGTGCCAGCAGCTACTGGGACCGTCTCCCGAACACTGAAGCTTTCTTT,CASSYWDRLPNTEAFF,TRBJ1-1,NA,TRBV5-6,few
TGTGCCAGCAGCTTGATAGATACGCAGTATTTT,CASSLIDTQYF,TRBJ2-3,NA,TRBV7-2,many
TGTGCCAGCAGCCCCCGGGCTGATTCACCCCTCCACTTT,CASSPRADSPLHF,TRBJ1-6,NA,TRBV7-6,many